The 17 T cell receptor beta chains reported below all come from one sample, sequenced in a study of CD8+CD57+ T cells in acquired aplastic anemia. Profiling of TCR beta VDJ combinations and CDR3 sequences used genomic DNA as template. TCRdb re-called the reads with MiXCR, one entry per CDR3 protein. The sample has 200,000 to 250,000 distinct CDR3 sequences, roughly 60% seen once. All patients picked for sequencing had shown, by flow cytometry, an expansion of CD8+CD57+ cells. The sequenced sample was sorted CD4+, CD8+, or CD8+CD57+ T cells (not recorded which) from PBMCs. These receptors were taken from a human donor with aplastic anemia.

Turning to this clonotype: This is likely a read error, given that the CDR3 carries no conserved phenylalanine or tryptophan at its end. The chain combines TRBV9 with TRBJ1-6; D is perhaps TRBD1 (6 bases). The CDR3 is 15 amino acids. Germline loops: CDR1 SGDLS, CDR2 YYNGEE. Trimming removed 5 bases at V and 0 bases at J, with 9 bases between. Here the CDR3 DNA reads TGTGCCAGCAGTGGGGACAACTCCTATAATTCACCCCTCCACCTT. Protein: CASSGDNSYNSPLHL.

The DNA for the CDR3 is TGTGCCAGCAGCCCAGGACGGCGAAACAATGAGCAGTTCTTC. Translating it yields CASSPGRRNNEQFF. The chain couples TRBV7-9 to TRBJ2-1, with D uncertain. CDR1 and CDR2 (germline): SEHNR, FQNEAQ (reference sequence). This CDR3 contains 14 residues. V lost 5 bases and J 5 bases, leaving 13 bases between the germline ends.

V and J are TRBV24-1 and TRBJ2-1, with D maybe TRBD2 (7 bases). The germline V gene encodes CDR1 KGHDR and CDR2 SFDVKD. V lost 4 bases and J lost 10, with 16 bases in between. The CDR3 has 14 residues. Written as DNA, the CDR3 is TGTGCCACCAGTGAGGAAGGAGGGGGGGACGAGCAGTTCTTC. This sequence encodes CATSEEGGGDEQFF.

V gene TRBV2 combines with J gene TRBJ2-7; a weak D match, TRBD1 (7 bases). The CDR3 is 14 residues long. Trimming pared 6 bases from V and 6 bases from J, leaving 18 bases between. The V gene's germline CDR1 is SNHLY and CDR2 FYNNEI. The CDR3 reads CASRTRQGGSEQYF. The CDR3 region has the DNA TGTGCCAGCAGGACGCGGCAGGGGGGTTCCGAGCAGTACTTC.

This clonotype has only a few counts. The chain has TRBV6-6 and TRBJ1-1; D not resolved. The V end lost 5 bases, the J end lost 0 bases, and 1 base lay between the germline ends. The CDR3 is 11 amino acids. The germline gives CDR1 MNHNY, CDR2 SVGAGI (reference sequence). CDR3 bases: TGTGCCAGCAGTATGAACACTGAAGCTTTCTTT. This translates into CASSMNTEAFF.

In this sample, this clonotype turned up once. The V call is TRBV10-3, the J call TRBJ1-3; TRBD1 might be the D (6 bases). Trimming shortened V by 5 bases and J by 1 base, and 6 bases separated the two germline ends. The CDR3 sequence is 13 residues long. CDR1 and CDR2 (germline): ENHRY, SYGVKD. CDR3 residues: CAISQGSGNTIYF. CDR3 DNA sequence: TGTGCCATCAGTCAGGGGTCTGGAAACACCATATATTTT.

The chain uses TRBV7-8 and TRBJ2-1, with no clear D. There are 11 residues in the CDR3. CDR1 and CDR2 (germline): SGHVS, FQNEAQ. V was clipped by 3 bases and J by 8 bases, with 5 bases between them. CDR3 sequence: CASSFGDEQFF. CDR3 nucleotides: TGTGCCAGCAGCTTCGGAGATGAGCAGTTCTTC.

This clonotype was found a few times. In nucleotides, the CDR3 is TGTGCCAGCAGTCCCCGAGGGGGCATGGACTATGGCTACACCTTC. Translating gives CASSPRGGMDYGYTF. The chain couples TRBV27 to TRBJ1-2, with TRBD1 matching 7 bases. The length of the CDR3 is 15 residues. The J segment lost 3 bases and the V segment lost 5 bases, leaving 9 bases of the junction unmatched. Germline CDR1 reads MNHEY; CDR2 reads SMNVEV (reference sequence).

The V gene is TRBV14, the J gene TRBJ1-1, with no clear D. Between the trimmed V and J ends, which lost 4 bases and 3 bases, there was a span of 18 bases. CDR1 is SGHDN and CDR2 is FVKESK in the germline V gene. The CDR3 is made up of 16 amino acids. CDR3 DNA sequence: TGTGCCAGCAGCCGTGGGCTCTCCTCATTTTACACTGAAGCTTTCTTT. This encodes CASSRGLSSFYTEAFF.

V is TRBV2 and J is TRBJ1-1; D is possibly TRBD1 (6 bases). The germline gives CDR1 SNHLY, CDR2 FYNNEI. This CDR3 has 14 amino acids. V lost 4 bases to trimming and J lost 0 bases, with 9 bases between them. The CDR3 DNA reads as TGTGCCAGCAGTGCCAGGACAGTGAACACTGAAGCTTTCTTT. It yields the protein CASSARTVNTEAFF.

The DNA of the CDR3 is TGTGCCACCAGCAGAGATGGGTGGACCCTGCCTAATTCTGGGGCCAACGTCCTGACTTTC. Translated, it gives CATSRDGWTLPNSGANVLTF. This chain joins TRBV15 and TRBJ2-6, with D uncertain. Germline loops: CDR1 LNHNV, CDR2 YYDKDF (reference sequence). The CDR3 sequence is 20 residues long. Trimming left V 0 bases short and J 1 base short, with 19 bases between.

This chain links TRBV10-3 with TRBJ2-1; a weak D match, TRBD2 (7 bases). From germline, CDR1 is ENHRY and CDR2 SYGVKD. This CDR3 spans 13 amino acids. The CDR3 DNA reads TGTGCGACCGGGGTGGGGGGGCTTGTTGAGCAGTTCTTC. Translating it yields CATGVGGLVEQFF.

In this sample, this clonotype turned up once. The V call is TRBV10-3, the J call TRBJ2-3, with TRBD2 matching over 7 bases. The CDR3 extends over 16 amino acids. V dropped 10 bases and J dropped 5; count of bases not matched to a gene: 18. Germline-derived CDR1 and CDR2 are ENHRY and SYGVKD. CDR3 DNA sequence: TGTGCCAGCAGGGTGGGGGGGTCCTCCGCAGGAGATACGCAGTATTTT. As protein: CASRVGGSSAGDTQYF.

CDR3 nucleotides: TGTGCCAGCAGCTTGATCCCAGGGTTGGACACTGAAGCTTTCTTT. As protein: CASSLIPGLDTEAFF. The gene calls are TRBV5-5 and TRBJ1-1; weak D call: TRBD1 (5 bases). The germline gives CDR1 SGHKS, CDR2 YYEKEE (reference sequence). Trimming left V 1 base short and J 3 bases short, with 13 bases between. The CDR3 consists of 15 residues.

This clonotype has a handful of counts. V gene TRBV7-2 combines with J gene TRBJ2-7, with TRBD1 matching over 9 bases. V lost 6 bases, J lost 4 bases, and 7 bases stayed unmatched. CDR3 size: 14 residues. From germline, CDR1 is SGHTA and CDR2 FQGNSA. CDR3 loop: CASSHGTGPYEQYF. Here the CDR3 DNA reads TGTGCCAGCAGTCACGGGACAGGGCCGTACGAGCAGTACTTC.

This clonotype was picked up one time. V is TRBV7-9 and J is TRBJ1-2, with D hard to call. The CDR3 has 13 amino acids. Trimming stripped 5 bases from V and 1 base from J, with 8 bases between. Germline V gives CDR1 SEHNR, CDR2 FQNEAQ (reference sequence). CDR3 in DNA: TGTGCCAGCAGCAAGACAAATAACTATGGCTACACCTTC. This sequence encodes CASSKTNNYGYTF.

As to this clonotype: The missing conserved phenylalanine or tryptophan at the end of this CDR3 makes a read error likely. This chain joins TRBV15 and TRBJ1-4, with 10 bases matching TRBD1. The CDR3 sequence is 14 residues long. Per the germline V gene, CDR1 is LNHNV and CDR2 is YYDKDF (reference sequence). The V gene end was trimmed by 4 bases and the J gene end by 8 bases; junction bases not matched to a gene: 4. The CDR3 DNA sequence: TGTGCCACCAGCACCGGGACAGGGGACGAAAAACTGTTTCTT. It encodes CATSTGTGDEKLFL.